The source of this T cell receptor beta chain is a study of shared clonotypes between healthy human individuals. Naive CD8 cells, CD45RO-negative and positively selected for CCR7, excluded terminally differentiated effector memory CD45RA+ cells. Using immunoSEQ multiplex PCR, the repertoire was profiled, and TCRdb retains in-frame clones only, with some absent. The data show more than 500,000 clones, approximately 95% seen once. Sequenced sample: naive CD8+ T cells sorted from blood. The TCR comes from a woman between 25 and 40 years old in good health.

As DNA, the CDR3 is TGTGCCAGCAGCTTACCTAGCGGTGAGCAGTTCTTC. Its protein is CASSLPSGEQFF. The rearrangement links TRBV7-9 to TRBJ2-1, with 7 bases identical to TRBD2. Germline CDR1 is SEHNR and CDR2 is FQNEAQ (reference sequence). V lost 2 bases and J lost 9; bases outside the gene matches: 1. CDR3 size: 12 residues.